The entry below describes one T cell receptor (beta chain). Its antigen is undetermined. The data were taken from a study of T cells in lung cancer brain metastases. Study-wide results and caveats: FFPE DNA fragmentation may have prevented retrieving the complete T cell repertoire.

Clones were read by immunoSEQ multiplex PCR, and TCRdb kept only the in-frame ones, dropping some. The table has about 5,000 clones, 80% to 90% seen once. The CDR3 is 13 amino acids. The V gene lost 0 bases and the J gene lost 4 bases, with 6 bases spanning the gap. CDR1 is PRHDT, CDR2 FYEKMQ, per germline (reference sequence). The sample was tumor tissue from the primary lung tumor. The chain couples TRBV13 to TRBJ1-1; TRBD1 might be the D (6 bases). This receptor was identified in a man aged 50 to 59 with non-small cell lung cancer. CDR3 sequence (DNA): TGTGCCAGCAGCTTAGGAGGGGGCACTGAAGCTTTCTTT. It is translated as CASSLGGGTEAFF.